One TCR beta chain is described in this entry. The antigen remains unidentified. Together with a sample-barcoded 5' primer, a J-beta primer mix was included in a second PCR lasting roughly 6 to 12 cycles. Sequencing of every sample gave 2.5 million or more CDR3-containing paired-end reads. TCRdb analysed the 5' RACE reads with MiXCR anew, one entry per CDR3 protein. In the table there are fewer than 2 million distinct CDR3 sequences, about two fifths of which are singletons. The data belong to a study of blood T cells in healthy people across ages. The wider study: Template switching recovered approximately one barcoded beta molecule for every two T cells.

General study results and limits: Across the age range, TCR beta diversity per million T cells fell in a roughly linear way. Diversity estimates drawn from one million T cells were deemed underestimates.

V lost 3 bases, J lost 9 bases, and 6 bases stayed unmatched. Germline V lookup: CDR1 SQVTM, CDR2 ANQGSEA. The CDR3 has 13 residues. The receptor comes from a human donor in good health. The V call is TRBV29-1, the J call TRBJ2-1, with TRBD2 matching over 9 bases. Source material: blood. CDR3 residues: CSVDGGGVSEQFF. The CDR3 nucleotides are TGCAGCGTTGACGGCGGGGGGGTCAGTGAGCAGTTCTTC.